This T cell receptor (beta chain) appears in the sequencing data of a study of blood T cell repertoires in COVID-19 (dated by TCRdb to 2020 to 2021). Describing the broader study: Samples from collaborators originated in the United States, Italy and Spain and spanned both the acute and convalescent phases of COVID-19. The prospective study material was composed of cDNA or gDNA derived from T cells, B-cell-depleted T cells, or PBMCs. The dataset comprised deeply sampled blood TCRbeta repertoires from subjects exposed to, actively infected with, or recovered from COVID-19. The repertoires were released in a freely available public database intended as a resource for research on the immune response to SARS-CoV-2. Samples came from the ongoing ImmuneRACE study (first 160 participants) plus 1,254 subjects from 6 global collaborators. A de-identified subject ID, COVID-19 status, age in years and sex were almost always included in the sample metadata. HLA class I and class II types, where available, came from metadata supplied by the sample provider rather than from assay-based typing.

TCRbeta CDR3 regions were amplified from genomic DNA using the immunoSEQ Assay, a bias-controlled multiplex PCR. Regarding the original processing steps: The number of nucleated cells in each sample was estimated from the amplification of reference gene primers within the assay. To quantify the absolute abundance of each unique TCRbeta CDR3 rearrangement, sequence reads were collapsed and filtered. For each sample, productive Simpson clonality was calculated by taking the square root of Simpson's diversity index across productive rearrangements. This is the immuneACCESS table as TCRdb keeps it, with only in-frame sequences that have V and J called. A part of the clones is gone; compared with another copy, unresolved V genes explain less than half, and the rest is unexplained. From that table come the V and J calls and clone size; the DNA was used to work out D and trimming. Across this sample there are 150,000 to 200,000 clones, with 60% to 85% seen only once. The top ten clonotypes cover more than 6.5% of the sample.

On this clone: This receptor's antigen is unknown. Base qualities are not provided; no much larger clone lies one nucleotide away.

V sheds 1 base and J sheds 5 bases, leaving 8 bases between their ends. The CDR3 contains 13 residues, cysteine and phenylalanine counted. CDR3 DNA is the only sequence kept; it has 39 bases, read in frame from the first base. CDR1 is given as SEHNR and CDR2 as FQNEAQ, both from the germline V gene (reference sequence). The paper's findings and limits, for the study overall: How much clinical and demographic metadata was included differed by source and by participant, and the metadata was provided uncurated.

Whole blood was collected in K2EDTA tubes by collaborating institutions according to the institutions' own protocols. For TCRbeta analysis, collaborators shipped samples as frozen whole blood, isolated PBMCs, or DNA extracted from either of those sample types. This TCR came from a woman aged 45-59 years with active or convalescent COVID-19. The chain couples TRBV7-9 to TRBJ1-2; the D gene is unclear. The sequencing input was peripheral blood. CDR3 reads: CASSLGEGYGYTF. In nucleotide form, the sequence is TGTGCCAGCAGCTTAGGGGAGGGATATGGCTACACCTTC.